The source of this TCR beta chain is a study of T cells expressing NK-cell markers. Overall study context: Repertoire data for TCR beta were derived from sorted T cells (CD3+CD56+NKG2C+, CD3+CD56+NKG2C- and CD3+CD56-NKG2C+). One of the eight sequenced donors was seronegative, whereas the other seven were HCMV-seropositive.

Per germline, CDR1 LGHNT and CDR2 FRNRAP. The CDR3 covers 16 residues. Production of TCR beta cDNA relied on 5'RACE template switching with UMIs. From its re-call of the 5' RACE reads, TCRdb lists each CDR3 protein once, without DNA. In total, the table holds about 550,000 distinct CDR3 sequences. The TCR sequence derives from a man aged 18 to 35 in good health. Input material: blood T cells: a sorted CD56 or NKG2C T cell subset, CD4+ or CD8+ T cells, or bulk PBMC T cells (not recorded which). This sequence joins TRBV12-5 and TRBJ2-2; TCRdb's D call of TRBD1 is untestable without DNA. CDR3 sequence: CASGIPGQGATGELFF.